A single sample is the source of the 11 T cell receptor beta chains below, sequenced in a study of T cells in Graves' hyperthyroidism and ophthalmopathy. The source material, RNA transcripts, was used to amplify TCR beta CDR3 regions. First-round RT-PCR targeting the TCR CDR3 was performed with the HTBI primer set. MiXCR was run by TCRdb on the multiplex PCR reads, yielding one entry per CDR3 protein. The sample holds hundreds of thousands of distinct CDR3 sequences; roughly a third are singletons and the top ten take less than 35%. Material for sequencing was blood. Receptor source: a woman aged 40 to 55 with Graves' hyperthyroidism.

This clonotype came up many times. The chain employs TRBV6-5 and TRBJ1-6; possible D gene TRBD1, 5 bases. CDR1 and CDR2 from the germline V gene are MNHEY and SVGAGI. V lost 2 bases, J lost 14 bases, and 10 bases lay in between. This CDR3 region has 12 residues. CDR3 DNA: TGTGCCAGCAGTTACGGACAAAGTACCCTCCACTTT. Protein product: CASSYGQSTLHF.

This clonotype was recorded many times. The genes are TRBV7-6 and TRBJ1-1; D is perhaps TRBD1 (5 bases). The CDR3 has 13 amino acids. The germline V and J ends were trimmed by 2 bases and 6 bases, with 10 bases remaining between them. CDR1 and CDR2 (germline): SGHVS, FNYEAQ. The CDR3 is CASSLWAGAEAFF. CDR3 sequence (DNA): TGTGCCAGCAGCTTATGGGCGGGGGCTGAAGCTTTCTTT.

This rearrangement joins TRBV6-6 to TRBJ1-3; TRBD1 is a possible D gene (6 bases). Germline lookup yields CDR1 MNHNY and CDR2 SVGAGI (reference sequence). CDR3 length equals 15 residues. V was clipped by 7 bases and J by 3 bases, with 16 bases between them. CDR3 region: CASTLTQGFGNTIYF. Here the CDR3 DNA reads TGTGCCAGCACCCTCACACAGGGTTTTGGAAACACCATATATTTT.

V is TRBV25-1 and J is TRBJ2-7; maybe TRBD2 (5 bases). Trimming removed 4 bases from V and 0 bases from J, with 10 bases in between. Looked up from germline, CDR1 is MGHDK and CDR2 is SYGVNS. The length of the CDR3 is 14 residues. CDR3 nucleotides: TGTGCCAGCAGTGCTCCCCGGGACTCCTACGAGCAGTACTTC. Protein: CASSAPRDSYEQYF.

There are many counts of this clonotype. The CDR3 bases are TGTGCCAGCAGCTCATTGGGACAGGAGAATGGAAACACCATATATTTT. As protein: CASSSLGQENGNTIYF. The chain uses TRBV7-6 and TRBJ1-3, with 8 bases identical to TRBD1. V shed 4 bases, J shed 3 bases, and the junction held 8 bases outside the gene matches. Germline V gene sequence: CDR1 SGHVS, CDR2 FNYEAQ. This CDR3 has 16 amino acids.

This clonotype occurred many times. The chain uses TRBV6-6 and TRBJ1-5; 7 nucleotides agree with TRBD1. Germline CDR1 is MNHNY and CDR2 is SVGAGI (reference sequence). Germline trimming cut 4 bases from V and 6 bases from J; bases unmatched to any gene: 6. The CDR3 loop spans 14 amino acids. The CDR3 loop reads CASSSQGRTQPQHF. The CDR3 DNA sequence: TGTGCCAGCAGTTCACAGGGGAGGACTCAGCCCCAGCATTTT.

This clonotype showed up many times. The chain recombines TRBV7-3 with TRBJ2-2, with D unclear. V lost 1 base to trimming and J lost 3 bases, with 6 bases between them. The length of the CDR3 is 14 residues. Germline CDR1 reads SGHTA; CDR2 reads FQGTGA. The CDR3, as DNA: TGTGCCAGCAGCTTAAGCCGGGACACCGGGGAGCTGTTTTTT. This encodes CASSLSRDTGELFF.

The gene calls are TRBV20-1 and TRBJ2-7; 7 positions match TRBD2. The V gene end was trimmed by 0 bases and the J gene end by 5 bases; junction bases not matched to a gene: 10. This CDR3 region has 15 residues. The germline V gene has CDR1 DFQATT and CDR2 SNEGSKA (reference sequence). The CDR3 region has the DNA TGCAGTGCTAGAGAGAAGCCTTTGACTAGCCACGAGCAGTACTTC. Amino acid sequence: CSAREKPLTSHEQYF.

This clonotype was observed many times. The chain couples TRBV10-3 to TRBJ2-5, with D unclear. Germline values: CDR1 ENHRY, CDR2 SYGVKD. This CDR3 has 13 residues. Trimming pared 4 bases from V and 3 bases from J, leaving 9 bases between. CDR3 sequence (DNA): TGTGCCATCAGTGCCGCTGGCGAAGAGACCCAGTACTTC. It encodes CAISAAGEETQYF.

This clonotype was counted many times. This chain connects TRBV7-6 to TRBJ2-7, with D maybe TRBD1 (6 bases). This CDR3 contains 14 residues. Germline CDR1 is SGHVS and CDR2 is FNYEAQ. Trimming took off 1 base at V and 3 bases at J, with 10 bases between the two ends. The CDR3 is CASSLGQEGYEQYF. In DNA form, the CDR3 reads TGTGCCAGCAGCTTAGGACAGGAAGGCTACGAGCAGTACTTC.

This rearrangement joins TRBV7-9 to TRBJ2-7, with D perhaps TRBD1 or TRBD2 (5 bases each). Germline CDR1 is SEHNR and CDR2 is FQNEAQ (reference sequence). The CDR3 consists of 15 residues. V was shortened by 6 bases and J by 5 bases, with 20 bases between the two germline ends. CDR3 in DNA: TGTGCCAGCAGTCCTGTGGGGGTTTCAGGAAACGAGCAGTACTTC. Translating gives CASSPVGVSGNEQYF. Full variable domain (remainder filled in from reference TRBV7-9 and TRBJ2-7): DTGVSQNPRHKITKRGQNVTFRCDPISEHNRLYWYRQTLGQGPEFLTYFQNEAQLEKSRLLSDRFSAERPKGSFSTLEIQRTEQGDSAMYLCASSPVGVSGNEQYFGPGTRLTVT.